This is a list of T cell receptor beta chains from one sample in a study of early T cells in non-severe SARS-CoV-2 infection. TCRdb re-called the 5' RACE reads through MiXCR, storing one row per CDR3 protein. Among 55,000 to 65,000 distinct CDR3 sequences listed, roughly a tenth were seen once. What was sequenced was whole blood. These receptor sequences come from an adult who was a healthcare worker with PCR-confirmed SARS-CoV-2 infection or an uninfected control (not recorded which). Each CDR3 is given with its conserved first and last residue. A row's size may be missing; if present it is once, few, many or a size class.

>TRBV29-1|many
CSVEDPGEQFF
>TRBV11-2|-
CASSLGPGLGPPFAQYF
>TRBV12-3/TRBV12-4|many
CASSRASGGYDTGELFF
>TRBV9|medium-sized
CASSEGQRNTEAFF
>TRBV4-1|many
CASSGAGGETQYF
>TRBV27|few
CASSSWGTDPYEQYF
>TRBV7-9|-
CASSFPAPRLAGYTDTQYF
>TRBV7-2|once
CASSLAGPGVGNEQFF
>TRBV3-1|few
CASSQARGANYGYTF
>TRBV7-2|many
CASSQTGVGTIYF
>TRBV5-6|few
CASSLARQRRETQYF
>TRBV2|many
CASRGTGATYGNQPQHF
>TRBV7-3|many
CASSLTRGDTQYF
>TRBV12-3/TRBV12-4|once
CASTPGGSNTEAFF